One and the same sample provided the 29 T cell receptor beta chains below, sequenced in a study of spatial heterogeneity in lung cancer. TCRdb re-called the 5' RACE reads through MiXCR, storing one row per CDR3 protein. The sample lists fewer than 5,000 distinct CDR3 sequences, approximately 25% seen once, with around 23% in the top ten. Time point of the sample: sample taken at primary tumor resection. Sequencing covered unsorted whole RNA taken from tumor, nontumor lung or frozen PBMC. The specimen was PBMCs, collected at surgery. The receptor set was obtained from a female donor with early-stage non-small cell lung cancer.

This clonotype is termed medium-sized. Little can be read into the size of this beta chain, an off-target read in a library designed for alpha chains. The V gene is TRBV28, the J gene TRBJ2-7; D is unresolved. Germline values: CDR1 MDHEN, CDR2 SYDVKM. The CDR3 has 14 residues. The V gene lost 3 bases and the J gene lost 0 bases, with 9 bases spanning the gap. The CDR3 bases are TGTGCCAGCAGTTTCCCCCCAGTCTCCTACGAGCAGTACTTC. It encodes CASSFPPVSYEQYF.

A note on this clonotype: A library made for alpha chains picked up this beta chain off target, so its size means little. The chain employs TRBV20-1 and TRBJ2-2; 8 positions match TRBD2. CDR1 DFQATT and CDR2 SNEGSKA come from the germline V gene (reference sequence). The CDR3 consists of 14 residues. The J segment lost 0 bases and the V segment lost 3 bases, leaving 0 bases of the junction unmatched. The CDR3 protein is CSARTSANTGELFF. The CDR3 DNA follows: TGCAGTGCTAGGACTAGCGCGAACACCGGGGAGCTGTTTTTT.

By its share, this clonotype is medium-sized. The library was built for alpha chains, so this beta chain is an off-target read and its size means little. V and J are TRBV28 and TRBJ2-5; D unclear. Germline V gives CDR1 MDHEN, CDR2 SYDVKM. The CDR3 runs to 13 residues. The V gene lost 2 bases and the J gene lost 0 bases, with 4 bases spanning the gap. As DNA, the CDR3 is TGTGCCAGCAGTTTACTGTACCAAGAGACCCAGTACTTC. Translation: CASSLLYQETQYF.

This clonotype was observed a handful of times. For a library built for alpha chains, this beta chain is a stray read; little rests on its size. This CDR3 reads CSARDGNSLQETQYF. CDR3 DNA sequence: TGCAGTGCTAGAGATGGGAACAGCCTCCAAGAGACCCAGTACTTC. This chain connects TRBV20-1 to TRBJ2-5; D unclear. Trimming cost V 0 bases and J 1 base, with 12 bases left between them. This CDR3 contains 15 residues. The germline CDR1 and CDR2 sequences are DFQATT and SNEGSKA (reference sequence).

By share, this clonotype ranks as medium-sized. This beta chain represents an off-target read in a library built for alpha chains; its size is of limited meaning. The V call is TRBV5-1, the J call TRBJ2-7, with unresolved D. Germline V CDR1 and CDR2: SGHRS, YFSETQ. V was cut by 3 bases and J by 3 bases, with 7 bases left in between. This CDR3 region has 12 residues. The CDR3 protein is CASSSGRYEQYF. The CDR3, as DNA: TGCGCCAGCAGCTCAGGACGCTACGAGCAGTACTTC.

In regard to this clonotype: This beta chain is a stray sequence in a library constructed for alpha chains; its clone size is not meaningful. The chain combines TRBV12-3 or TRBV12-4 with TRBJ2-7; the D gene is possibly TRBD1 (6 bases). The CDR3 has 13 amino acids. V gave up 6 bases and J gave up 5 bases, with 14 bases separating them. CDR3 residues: CASSYRVAHEQYF. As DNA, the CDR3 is TGTGCCAGCAGCTACAGGGTTGCTCACGAGCAGTACTTC.

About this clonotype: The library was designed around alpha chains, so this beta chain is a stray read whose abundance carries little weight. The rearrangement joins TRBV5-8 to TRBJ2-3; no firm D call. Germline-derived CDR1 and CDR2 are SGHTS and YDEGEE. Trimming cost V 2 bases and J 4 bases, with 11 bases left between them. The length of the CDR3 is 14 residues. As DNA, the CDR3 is TGTGCCAGCAGCTTCCATCTAAGTGCAGATACGCAGTATTTT. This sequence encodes CASSFHLSADTQYF.

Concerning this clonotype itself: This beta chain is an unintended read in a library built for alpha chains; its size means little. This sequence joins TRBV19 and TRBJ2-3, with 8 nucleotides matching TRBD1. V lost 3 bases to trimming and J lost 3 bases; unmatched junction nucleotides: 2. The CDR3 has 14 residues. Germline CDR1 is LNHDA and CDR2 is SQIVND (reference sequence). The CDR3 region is CASSIDRGTDTQYF. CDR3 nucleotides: TGTGCCAGTAGTATCGACAGGGGAACAGATACGCAGTATTTT.

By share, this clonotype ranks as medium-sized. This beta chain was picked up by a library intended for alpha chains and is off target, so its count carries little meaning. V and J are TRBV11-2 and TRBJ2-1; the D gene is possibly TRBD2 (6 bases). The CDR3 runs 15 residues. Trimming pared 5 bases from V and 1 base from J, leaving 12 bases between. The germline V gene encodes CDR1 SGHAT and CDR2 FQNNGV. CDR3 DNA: TGTGCCAGCAGCCCGGAGGGCCGATCCTACAATGAGCAGTTCTTC. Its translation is CASSPEGRSYNEQFF.

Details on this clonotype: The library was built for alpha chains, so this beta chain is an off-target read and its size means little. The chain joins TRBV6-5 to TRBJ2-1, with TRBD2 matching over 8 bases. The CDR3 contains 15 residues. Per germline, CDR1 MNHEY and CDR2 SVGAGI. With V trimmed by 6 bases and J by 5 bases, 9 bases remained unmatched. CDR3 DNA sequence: TGTGCCAGCAGCCGACTAGCGCAAACCCACAATGAGCAGTTCTTC. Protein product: CASSRLAQTHNEQFF.

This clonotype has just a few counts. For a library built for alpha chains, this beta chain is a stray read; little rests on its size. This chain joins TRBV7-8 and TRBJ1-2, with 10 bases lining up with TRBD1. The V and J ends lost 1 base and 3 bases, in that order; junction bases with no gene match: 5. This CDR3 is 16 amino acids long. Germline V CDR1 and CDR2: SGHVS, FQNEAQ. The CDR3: CASSLEGQGTYYGYTF. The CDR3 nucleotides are TGTGCCAGCAGCTTAGAGGGACAGGGGACATACTATGGCTACACCTTC.

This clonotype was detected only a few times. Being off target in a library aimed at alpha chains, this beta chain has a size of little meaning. CDR3: CASSLQGTVQYF. The CDR3 DNA reads as TGTGCCAGCAGTCTACAGGGTACAGTGCAGTACTTC. This chain links TRBV12-3 or TRBV12-4 with TRBJ2-7; TRBD1 might be the D (6 bases). The ends were cut back, 5 bases at V and 9 bases at J, with 14 bases in the middle. This CDR3 is built from 12 residues.

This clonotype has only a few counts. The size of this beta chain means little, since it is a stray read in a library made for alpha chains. The CDR3 DNA follows: TGTGCCAGCACCGGACAGTTCAAGACCCAGTACTTC. Translating gives CASTGQFKTQYF. The rearrangement joins TRBV7-9 to TRBJ2-5; D perhaps matches TRBD1 (6 bases). Per germline, CDR1 SEHNR and CDR2 FQNEAQ (reference sequence). V was trimmed by 7 bases and J by 6 bases, leaving 12 bases between them. The CDR3 is made up of 12 amino acids.

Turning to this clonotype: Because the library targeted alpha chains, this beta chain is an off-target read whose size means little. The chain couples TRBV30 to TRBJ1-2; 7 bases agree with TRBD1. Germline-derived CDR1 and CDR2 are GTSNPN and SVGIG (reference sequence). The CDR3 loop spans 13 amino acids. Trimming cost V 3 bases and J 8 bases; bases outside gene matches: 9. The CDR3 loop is CAWRIDRVGGYTF. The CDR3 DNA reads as TGTGCCTGGAGGATTGACAGGGTCGGAGGCTACACCTTC.

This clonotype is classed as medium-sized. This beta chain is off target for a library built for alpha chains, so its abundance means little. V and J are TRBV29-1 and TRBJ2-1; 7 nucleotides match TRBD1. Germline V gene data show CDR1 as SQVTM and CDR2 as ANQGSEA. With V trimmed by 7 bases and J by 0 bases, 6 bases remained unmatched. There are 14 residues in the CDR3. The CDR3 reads CSGTGTVSYNEQFF. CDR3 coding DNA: TGCAGCGGTACCGGGACAGTCTCCTACAATGAGCAGTTCTTC.

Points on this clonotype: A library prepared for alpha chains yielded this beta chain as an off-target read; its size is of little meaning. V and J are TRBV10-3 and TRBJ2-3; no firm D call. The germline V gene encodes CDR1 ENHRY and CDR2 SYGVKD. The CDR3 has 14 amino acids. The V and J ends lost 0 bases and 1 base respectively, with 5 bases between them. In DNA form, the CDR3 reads TGTGCCATCAGTGAGTCTACGGGCACAGATACGCAGTATTTT. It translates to CAISESTGTDTQYF.

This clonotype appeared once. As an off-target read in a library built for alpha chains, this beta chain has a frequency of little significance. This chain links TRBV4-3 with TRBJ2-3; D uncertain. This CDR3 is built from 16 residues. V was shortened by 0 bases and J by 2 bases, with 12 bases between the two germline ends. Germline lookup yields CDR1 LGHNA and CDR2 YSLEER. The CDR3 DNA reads TGCGCCAGCAGCCAAGATCGCGTAGCAGCCACAGATACGCAGTATTTT. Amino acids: CASSQDRVAATDTQYF.

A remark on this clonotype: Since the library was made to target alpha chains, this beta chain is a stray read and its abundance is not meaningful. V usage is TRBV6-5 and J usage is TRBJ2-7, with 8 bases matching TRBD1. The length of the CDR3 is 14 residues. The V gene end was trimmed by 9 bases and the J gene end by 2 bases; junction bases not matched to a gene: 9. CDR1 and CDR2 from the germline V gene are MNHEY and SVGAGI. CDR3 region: CASTEDRAAYEQYF. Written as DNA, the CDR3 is TGTGCCAGTACCGAGGACAGGGCCGCCTACGAGCAGTACTTC.

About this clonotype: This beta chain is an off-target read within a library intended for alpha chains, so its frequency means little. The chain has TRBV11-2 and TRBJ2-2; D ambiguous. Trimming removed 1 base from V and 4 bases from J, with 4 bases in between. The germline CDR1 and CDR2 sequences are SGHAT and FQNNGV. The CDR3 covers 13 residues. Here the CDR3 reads CASSLVGTGELFF. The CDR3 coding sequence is TGTGCCAGCAGCTTAGTTGGCACCGGGGAGCTGTTTTTT.

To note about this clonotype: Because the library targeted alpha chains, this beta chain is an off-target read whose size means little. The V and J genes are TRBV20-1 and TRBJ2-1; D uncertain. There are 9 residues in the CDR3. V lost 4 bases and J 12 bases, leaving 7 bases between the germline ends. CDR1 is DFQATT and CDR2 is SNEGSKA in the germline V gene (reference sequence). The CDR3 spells CSAKRVQFF. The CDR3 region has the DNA TGCAGTGCTAAACGTGTGCAGTTCTTC.

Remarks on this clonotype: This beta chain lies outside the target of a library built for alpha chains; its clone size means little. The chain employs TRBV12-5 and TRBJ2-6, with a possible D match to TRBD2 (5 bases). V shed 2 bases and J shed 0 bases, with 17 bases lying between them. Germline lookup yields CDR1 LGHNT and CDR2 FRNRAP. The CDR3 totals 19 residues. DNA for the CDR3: TGTGCTAGTGGTTTGCCCCGGACCGGGGTGGTCTCTGGGGCCAACGTCCTGACTTTC. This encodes CASGLPRTGVVSGANVLTF.

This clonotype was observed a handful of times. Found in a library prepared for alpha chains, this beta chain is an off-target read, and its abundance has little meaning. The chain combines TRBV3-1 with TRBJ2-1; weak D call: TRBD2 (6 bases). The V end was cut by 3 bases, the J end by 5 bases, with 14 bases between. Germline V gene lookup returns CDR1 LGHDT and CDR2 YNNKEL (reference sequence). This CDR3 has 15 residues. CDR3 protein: CASSHFGGINNEQFF. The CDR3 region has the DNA TGTGCCAGCAGCCATTTCGGCGGGATCAACAATGAGCAGTTCTTC.

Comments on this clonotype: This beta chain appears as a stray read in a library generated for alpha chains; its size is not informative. The CDR3 DNA follows: TGTGCCAGCAGTCAATGGGACTCGCCCTACGAGCAGTACTTC. Translating gives CASSQWDSPYEQYF. The genes are TRBV12-3 or TRBV12-4 and TRBJ2-7, with a weak D call TRBD2 (6 bases). The CDR3 length is 14 residues. Trimming removed 5 bases at V and 2 bases at J, with 13 bases between.

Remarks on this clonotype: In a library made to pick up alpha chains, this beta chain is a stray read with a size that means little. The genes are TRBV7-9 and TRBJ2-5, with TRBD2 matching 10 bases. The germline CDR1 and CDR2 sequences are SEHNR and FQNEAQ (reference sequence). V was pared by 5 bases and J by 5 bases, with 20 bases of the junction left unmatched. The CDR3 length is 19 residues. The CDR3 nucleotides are TGTGCCAGCAGCCTCTGGGGGGCTAGCGGGAGATTACGGCGGGAGACCCAGTACTTC. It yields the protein CASSLWGASGRLRRETQYF.

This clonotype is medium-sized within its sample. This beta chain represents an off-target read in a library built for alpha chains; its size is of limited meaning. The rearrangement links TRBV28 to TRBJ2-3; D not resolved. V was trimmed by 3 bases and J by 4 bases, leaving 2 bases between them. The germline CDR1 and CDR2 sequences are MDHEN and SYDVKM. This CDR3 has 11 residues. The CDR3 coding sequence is TGTGCCAGCAGTTTCTCAGATACGCAGTATTTT. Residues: CASSFSDTQYF.

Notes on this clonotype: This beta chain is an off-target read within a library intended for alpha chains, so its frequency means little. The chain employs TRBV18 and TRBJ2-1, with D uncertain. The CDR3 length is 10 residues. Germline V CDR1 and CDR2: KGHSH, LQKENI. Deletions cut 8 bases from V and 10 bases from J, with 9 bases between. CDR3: CASADLEQFF. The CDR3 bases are TGTGCCAGCGCCGACCTAGAGCAGTTCTTC.

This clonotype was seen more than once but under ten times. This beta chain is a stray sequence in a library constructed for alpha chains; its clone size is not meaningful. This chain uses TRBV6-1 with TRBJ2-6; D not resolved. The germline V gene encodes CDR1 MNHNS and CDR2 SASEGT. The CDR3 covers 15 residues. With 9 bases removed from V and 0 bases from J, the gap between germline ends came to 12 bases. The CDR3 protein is CASLPPGSGANVLTF. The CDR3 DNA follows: TGTGCCAGTCTACCCCCGGGCTCTGGGGCCAACGTCCTGACTTTC.

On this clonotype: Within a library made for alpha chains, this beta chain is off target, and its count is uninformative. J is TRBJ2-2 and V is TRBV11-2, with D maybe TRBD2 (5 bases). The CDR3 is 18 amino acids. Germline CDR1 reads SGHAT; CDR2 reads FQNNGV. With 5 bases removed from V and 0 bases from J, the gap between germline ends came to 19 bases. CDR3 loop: CASSPGRARRANTGELFF. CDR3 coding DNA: TGTGCCAGCAGCCCCGGTAGGGCACGGCGGGCGAACACCGGGGAGCTGTTTTTT.

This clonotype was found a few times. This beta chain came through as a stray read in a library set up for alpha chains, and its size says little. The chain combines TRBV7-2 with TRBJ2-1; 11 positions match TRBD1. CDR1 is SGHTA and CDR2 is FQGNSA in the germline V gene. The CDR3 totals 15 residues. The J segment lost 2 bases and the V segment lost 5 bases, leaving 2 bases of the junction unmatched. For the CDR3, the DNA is TGTGCCAGCAGCCAGGGACAGGGGGCCTACAATGAGCAGTTCTTC. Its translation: CASSQGQGAYNEQFF. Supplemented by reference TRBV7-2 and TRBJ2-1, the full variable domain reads GAGVSQSPSNKVTEKGKDVELRCDPISGHTALYWYRQSLGQGLEFLIYFQGNSAPDKSGLPSDRFSAERTGGSVSTLTIQRTQQEDSAVYLCASSQGQGAYNEQFFGPGTRLTVL.